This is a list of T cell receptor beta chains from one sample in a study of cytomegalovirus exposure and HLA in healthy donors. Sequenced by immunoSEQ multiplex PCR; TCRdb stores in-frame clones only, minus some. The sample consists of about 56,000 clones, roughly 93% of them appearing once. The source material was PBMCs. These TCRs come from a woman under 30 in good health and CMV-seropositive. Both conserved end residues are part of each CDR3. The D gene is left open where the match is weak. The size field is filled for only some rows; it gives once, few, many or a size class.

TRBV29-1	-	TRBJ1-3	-	CSVIRGGAGNTIYF	TGCAGCGTTATAAGGGGGGGGGCTGGAAACACCATATATTTT
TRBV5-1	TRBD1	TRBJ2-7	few	CASSSGDSDEQYF	TGCGCCAGCAGCTCTGGGGACAGCGACGAGCAGTACTTC
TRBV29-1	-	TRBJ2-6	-	CSVEWLGSGANVLTF	TGCAGCGTTGAATGGTTGGGCTCTGGGGCCAACGTCCTGACCTTC
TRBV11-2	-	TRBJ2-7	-	CASSLDIFGNEQYF	TGTGCCAGCAGCTTAGATATTTTCGGGAACGAGCAGTACTTC
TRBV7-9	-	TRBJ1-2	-	CASSSLDRDNYGYTF	TGTGCCAGCAGCTCATTGGACAGAGATAACTATGGCTACACCTTC
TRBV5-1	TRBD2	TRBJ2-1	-	CASARKPSGEGGHNEQFF	TGCGCCAGCGCTCGTAAACCTAGCGGGGAGGGTGGTCACAATGAGCAGTTCTTC
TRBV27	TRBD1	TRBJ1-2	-	CASSLGGQGSLANYGYTF	TGTGCCAGCAGTTTAGGCGGACAGGGGTCCCTAGCTAACTATGGCTACACCTTC
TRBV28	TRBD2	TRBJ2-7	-	CASSFSGGSSYEQYF	TGTGCCAGCAGTTTTAGCGGGGGGAGCTCCTACGAGCAGTACTTC
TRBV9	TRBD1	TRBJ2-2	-	CASSVDGQGNGGELFF	TGTGCCAGCAGCGTAGACGGACAGGGTAACGGCGGGGAGCTGTTTTTT
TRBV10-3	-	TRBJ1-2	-	CAISGLAEGTYGYTF	TGTGCCATCAGTGGTCTCGCAGAGGGTACCTATGGCTACACCTTC
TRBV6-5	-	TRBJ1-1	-	CASSYDRGHTEAFF	TGTGCCAGCAGTTACGATAGAGGGCACACTGAAGCTTTCTTT
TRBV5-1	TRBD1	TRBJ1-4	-	CASSPTGGNEKLFF	TGCGCCAGCAGCCCGACAGGGGGTAATGAAAAACTGTTTTTT
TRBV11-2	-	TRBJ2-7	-	CASSSHGRGRPYEQYF	TGTGCCAGCAGCTCCCATGGGCGGGGACGTCCCTACGAGCAGTACTTC
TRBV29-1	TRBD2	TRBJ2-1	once	CSARLAGAHYNEQFF	TGCAGCGCCCGACTAGCGGGGGCCCACTACAATGAGCAGTTCTTC
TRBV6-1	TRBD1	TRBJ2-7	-	CASSAPGQGAMNVYEQYF	TGTGCCAGCAGTGCACCGGGACAGGGGGCGATGAATGTCTACGAGCAGTACTTC
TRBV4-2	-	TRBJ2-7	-	CASSQGITPRYEQYF	TGTGCCAGCAGCCAAGGAATAACCCCTAGGTACGAGCAGTACTTC
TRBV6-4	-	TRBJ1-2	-	CASSEGSGYGYTF	TGTGCCAGCAGTGAGGGTTCGGGCTATGGCTACACCTTC
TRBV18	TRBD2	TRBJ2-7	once	CASSPLLAGALGEQYF	TGTGCCAGCTCACCACTGTTAGCGGGGGCCCTGGGCGAGCAGTACTTC
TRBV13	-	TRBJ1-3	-	CASSLWGDTIYF	TGTGCCAGCAGCTTATGGGGGGACACCATATATTTT
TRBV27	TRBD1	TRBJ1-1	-	CASRQGQGAVYYTEAFF	TGTGCCAGCAGACAAGGACAGGGGGCAGTCTATTACACTGAAGCTTTCTTT
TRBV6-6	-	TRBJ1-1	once	CASIEDARDTEAFF	TGTGCCAGCATAGAAGACGCCCGGGACACTGAAGCTTTCTTT
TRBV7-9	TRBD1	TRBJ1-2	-	CASSATGQGSRYGYTF	TGTGCCAGCAGCGCGACCGGACAGGGGAGTCGCTATGGCTACACCTTC
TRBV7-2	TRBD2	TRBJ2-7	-	CASSLTSGGYYEQYF	TGTGCCAGCAGCTTGACTAGCGGGGGTTACTACGAGCAGTACTTC
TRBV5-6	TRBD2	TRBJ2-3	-	CASSLRSFVSGGQGDTQYF	TGTGCCAGCAGCTTGAGATCCTTTGTTAGCGGGGGCCAAGGGGATACGCAGTATTTT
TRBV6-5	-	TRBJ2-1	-	CASCPGQYNEQFF	TGTGCCAGCTGTCCCGGACAGTACAATGAGCAGTTCTTC
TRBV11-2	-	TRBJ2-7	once	CASSLAGEAYEQYF	TGTGCCAGCAGCTTAGCAGGGGAAGCCTACGAGCAGTACTTC
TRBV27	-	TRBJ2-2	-	CASSLWGPVTGELFF	TGTGCCAGCAGTTTGTGGGGGCCGGTCACCGGGGAGCTGTTTTTT
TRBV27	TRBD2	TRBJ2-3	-	CASSLGGGGRTQYF	TGTGCCAGCAGTTTGGGCGGGGGGGGCCGTACGCAGTATTTT
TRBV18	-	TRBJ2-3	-	CASSPPVLTDTQYF	TGTGCCAGCTCACCACCGGTGCTAACAGATACGCAGTATTTT
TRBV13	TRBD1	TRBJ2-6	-	CASSLVKGWDSDSGANVLTF	TGTGCCAGCAGCTTAGTGAAAGGCTGGGACAGCGACTCTGGGGCCAACGTCCTGACTTTC
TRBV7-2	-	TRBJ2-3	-	CASSQGLARVGDTQYF	TGTGCCAGCAGCCAGGGACTCGCCCGGGTTGGAGATACGCAGTATTTT
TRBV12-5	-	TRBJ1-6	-	CASGLARGGVSYNSPLHF	TGTGCTAGTGGTTTGGCGCGGGGAGGGGTCTCCTATAATTCACCCCTCCACTTT
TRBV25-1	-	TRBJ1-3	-	CASSEGGFGNTIYF	TGTGCCAGCTCGGAGGGGGGGTTTGGAAACACCATATATTTT
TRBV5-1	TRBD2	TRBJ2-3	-	CASSSTSGGATDTQYF	TGCGCCAGCAGCTCGACTAGCGGGGGGGCAACAGATACGCAGTATTTT
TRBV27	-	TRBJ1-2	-	CASSLKGYGYTF	TGTGCCAGCAGTTTAAAGGGGTATGGCTACACCTTC
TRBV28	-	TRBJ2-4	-	CASSTEDRAKNIQYF	TGTGCCAGCAGTACTGAGGATAGGGCCAAAAACATTCAGTACTTC
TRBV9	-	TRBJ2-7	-	CASSVDHSSYEQYF	TGTGCCAGCAGCGTAGACCACTCTTCCTACGAGCAGTACTTC
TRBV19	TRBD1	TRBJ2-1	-	CSSGQGAVRSYNEQFF	TGTAGTAGTGGACAGGGGGCCGTCCGCTCCTACAATGAGCAGTTCTTC
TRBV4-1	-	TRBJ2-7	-	CASSQLPGGTQYF	TGCGCCAGCAGCCAATTACCAGGTGGAACGCAGTACTTC
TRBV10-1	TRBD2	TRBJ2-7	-	CASSESAGVPSYEQYF	TGCGCCAGCAGTGAGTCGGCGGGGGTCCCCTCCTACGAGCAGTACTTC
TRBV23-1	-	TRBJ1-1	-	CASSQEEAFF	TGCGCCAGCAGTCAAGAGGAAGCTTTCTTT
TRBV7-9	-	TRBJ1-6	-	CASSGTTNSPLHF	TGTGCCAGCTCGGGGACAACTAATTCACCCCTCCACTTT
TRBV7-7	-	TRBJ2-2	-	CASSSTGGSGELFF	TGTGCCAGCAGCTCGACCGGGGGTTCCGGGGAGCTGTTTTTT
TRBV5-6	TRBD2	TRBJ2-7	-	CASSLITSGPYEQYF	TGTGCCAGCAGCTTAATCACTAGCGGACCCTACGAGCAGTACTTC
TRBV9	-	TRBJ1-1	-	CASSPSASGYMNTEAFF	TGTGCCAGCAGCCCGAGCGCCTCAGGGTACATGAACACTGAAGCTTTCTTT